These T cell receptor beta chains were read from a single sample in a study of OX40 agonist ivuxolimab in advanced cancers. Here immunoSEQ multiplex PCR was the method, and the copy in TCRdb shows in-frame clones only, minus some. The sample contains approximately 68,000 clones, less than 90% of which appear only once. The sequences come from CD4+ or CD8+ T cells sorted from blood, collected in a trial of the OX40 agonist ivuxolimab. The source is an adult with an advanced solid tumor such as melanoma, head and neck, liver or kidney cancer. CDR3s include the opening cysteine and the closing phenylalanine or tryptophan. D genes are given only for firm matches. The size entry is marked missing in some rows and otherwise reads once, few, many or a size class.

V gene: TRBV5-8; clone size: -; J gene: TRBJ2-1; D gene: -; CDR3 DNA: TGTGCCAGCAGCTTCGTCAATGAGCAGTTCTTC; CDR3 protein: CASSFVNEQFF
V gene: TRBV7-9; clone size: once; J gene: TRBJ2-2; D gene: -; CDR3 DNA: TGTGCCAGCAGCTCCCCTAGCGCCCCGGAGCCACTGAAGACCGGGGAGCTGTTTTTT; CDR3 protein: CASSSPSAPEPLKTGELFF
V gene: TRBV5-1; clone size: -; J gene: TRBJ2-2; D gene: TRBD1; CDR3 DNA: TGCGCCAGCAGCTTGACAGGGGCTTGGGCCGGGGAGCTGTTTTTT; CDR3 protein: CASSLTGAWAGELFF
V gene: TRBV11-3; clone size: -; J gene: TRBJ2-2; D gene: TRBD2; CDR3 DNA: TGTGCCAGCAGCCTAAGCGGGGGGAACCTCGCCGGGGAGCTGTTTTTT; CDR3 protein: CASSLSGGNLAGELFF
V gene: TRBV5-8; clone size: once; J gene: TRBJ2-7; D gene: -; CDR3 DNA: TGTGCCAGCAGCTTGGCATTGCAGTCCTACGAGCAGTACTTC; CDR3 protein: CASSLALQSYEQYF
V gene: TRBV7-3; clone size: few; J gene: TRBJ1-2; D gene: -; CDR3 DNA: TGTGCCAGCAGCCCGGCTAATACGGTTAACGCACGCTACACCTTC; CDR3 protein: CASSPANTVNARYTF
V gene: TRBV30; clone size: -; J gene: TRBJ2-1; D gene: -; CDR3 DNA: TGTGCCTGGAGTAGTGGGGGAACCCCCAACAATGAGCAGTTCTTC; CDR3 protein: CAWSSGGTPNNEQFF
V gene: TRBV2; clone size: -; J gene: TRBJ2-7; D gene: TRBD1; CDR3 DNA: TGTGCCAGCAGTGCTCCGGGGACAGGGTCTCAGTACTTC; CDR3 protein: CASSAPGTGSQYF
V gene: TRBV7-3; clone size: -; J gene: TRBJ1-2; D gene: TRBD1; CDR3 DNA: TGTGCCAGCAGCTCCCGACAGGGCGGCGGTGGCTACACCTTC; CDR3 protein: CASSSRQGGGGYTF
V gene: TRBV27; clone size: -; J gene: TRBJ2-2; D gene: -; CDR3 DNA: TGTGCCAGCAGGTCGGGGCACACCGGGGAGCTGTTTTTT; CDR3 protein: CASRSGHTGELFF
V gene: TRBV6-6; clone size: -; J gene: TRBJ2-5; D gene: -; CDR3 DNA: TGTGCCAGCAGAGCCGGGTTGGGGGGGGCACGGGAGACCCAGTACTTC; CDR3 protein: CASRAGLGGARETQYF
V gene: TRBV7-2; clone size: -; J gene: TRBJ1-4; D gene: TRBD1; CDR3 DNA: TGTGCCAGCAGCTTAGGCAGAGGGGGCCATGAAAAACTGTTTTTT; CDR3 protein: CASSLGRGGHEKLFF
V gene: TRBV29-1; clone size: -; J gene: TRBJ1-2; D gene: TRBD1; CDR3 DNA: TGCAGCGTTGAACCCTGGCAGGGGGCAAACTATGGCTACACCTTC; CDR3 protein: CSVEPWQGANYGYTF
V gene: TRBV4-2; clone size: -; J gene: TRBJ1-2; D gene: -; CDR3 DNA: TGTGCCAGCAGCCAAGTCCCTGCCGGGGACTATGGCTACACCTTC; CDR3 protein: CASSQVPAGDYGYTF
V gene: TRBV7-9; clone size: -; J gene: TRBJ2-7; D gene: -; CDR3 DNA: TGTGCCAGCAGCTTAGTAGGGGCCTCGGCCTCCGAGCAGTACTTC; CDR3 protein: CASSLVGASASEQYF
V gene: TRBV6-5; clone size: -; J gene: TRBJ2-7; D gene: TRBD2; CDR3 DNA: TGTGCCAGCACCCCACCTGGCGGGGGAAGGAACGAGCAGTACTTC; CDR3 protein: CASTPPGGGRNEQYF
V gene: TRBV7-3; clone size: -; J gene: TRBJ1-1; D gene: -; CDR3 DNA: TGTGCCAGCAGCTTACTTTATGGGGCTGCTGCTTTCTTT; CDR3 protein: CASSLLYGAAAFF
V gene: TRBV7-2; clone size: -; J gene: TRBJ1-5; D gene: TRBD1; CDR3 DNA: TGTGCCAGCAGCTTAGAATGGACAGGGGTTAATCAGCCCCAGCATTTT; CDR3 protein: CASSLEWTGVNQPQHF
V gene: TRBV7-9; clone size: -; J gene: TRBJ2-5; D gene: -; CDR3 DNA: TGTGCCAGCAGCTTAGCCGCTAGCCGAGAGACCCAGTACTTC; CDR3 protein: CASSLAASRETQYF
V gene: TRBV28; clone size: -; J gene: TRBJ1-4; D gene: -; CDR3 DNA: TGTGCCAGCAGTTCATCTGCGGATGGGGGGTCAACTAATGAAAAACTGTTTTTT; CDR3 protein: CASSSSADGGSTNEKLFF
V gene: TRBV29-1; clone size: -; J gene: TRBJ1-1; D gene: -; CDR3 DNA: TGCAGCGTTGGTGAAGGGAGGACTGAAGCTTTCTTT; CDR3 protein: CSVGEGRTEAFF
V gene: TRBV18; clone size: -; J gene: TRBJ1-2; D gene: TRBD1; CDR3 DNA: TGTGCCAGCTCACCCACCCAGGGGGCTTATGGCTACACCTTC; CDR3 protein: CASSPTQGAYGYTF
V gene: TRBV7-2; clone size: -; J gene: TRBJ2-4; D gene: TRBD1; CDR3 DNA: TGTGCCAGCAGCACCGGGACAGGGGCGGGGGCCAAAAACATTCAGTACTTC; CDR3 protein: CASSTGTGAGAKNIQYF